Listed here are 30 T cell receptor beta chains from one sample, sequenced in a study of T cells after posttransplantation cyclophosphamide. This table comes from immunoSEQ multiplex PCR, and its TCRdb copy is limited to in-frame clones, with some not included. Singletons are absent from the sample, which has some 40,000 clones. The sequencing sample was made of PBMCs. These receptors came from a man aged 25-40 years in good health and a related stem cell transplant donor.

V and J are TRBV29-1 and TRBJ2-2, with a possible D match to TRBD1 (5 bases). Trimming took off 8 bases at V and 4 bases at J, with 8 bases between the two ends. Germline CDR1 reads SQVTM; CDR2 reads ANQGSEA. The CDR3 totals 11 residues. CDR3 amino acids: CSCQGTGELFF. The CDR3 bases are TGCAGCTGCCAGGGCACCGGGGAGCTGTTTTTT.

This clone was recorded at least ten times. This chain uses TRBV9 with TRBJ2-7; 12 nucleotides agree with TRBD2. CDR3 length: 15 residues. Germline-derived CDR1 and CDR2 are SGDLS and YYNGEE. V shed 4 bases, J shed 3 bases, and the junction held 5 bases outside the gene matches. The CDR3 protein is CASSPWTSGDYEQYF. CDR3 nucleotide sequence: TGTGCCAGCAGCCCTTGGACTAGCGGGGACTACGAGCAGTACTTC.

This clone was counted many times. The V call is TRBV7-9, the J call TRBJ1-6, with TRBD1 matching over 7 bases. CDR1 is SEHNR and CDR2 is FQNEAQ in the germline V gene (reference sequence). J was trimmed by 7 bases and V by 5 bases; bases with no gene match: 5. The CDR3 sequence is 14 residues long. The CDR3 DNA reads TGTGCCAGCAGCCCGGGGACAGACAATTCACCCCTCCACTTT. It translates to CASSPGTDNSPLHF.

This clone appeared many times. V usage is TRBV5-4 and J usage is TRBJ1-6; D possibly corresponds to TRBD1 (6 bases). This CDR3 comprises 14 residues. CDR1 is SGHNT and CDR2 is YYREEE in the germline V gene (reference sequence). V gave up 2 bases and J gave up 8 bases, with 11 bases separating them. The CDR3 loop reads CASSLKGGDSPLHF. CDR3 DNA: TGTGCCAGCAGCTTAAAGGGGGGGGATTCACCCCTCCACTTT.

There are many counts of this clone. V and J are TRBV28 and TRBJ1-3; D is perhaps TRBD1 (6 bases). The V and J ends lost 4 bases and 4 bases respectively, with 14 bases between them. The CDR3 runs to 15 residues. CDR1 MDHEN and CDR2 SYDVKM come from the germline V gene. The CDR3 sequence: CASSSGGRLGNTIYF. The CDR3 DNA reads TGTGCCAGCAGTTCCGGGGGGCGCCTAGGAAACACCATATATTTT.

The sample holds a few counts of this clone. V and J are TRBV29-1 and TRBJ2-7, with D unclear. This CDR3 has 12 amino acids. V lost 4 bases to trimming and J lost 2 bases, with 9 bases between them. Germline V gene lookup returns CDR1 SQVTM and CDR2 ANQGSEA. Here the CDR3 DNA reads TGCAGCGTTGCTTCCAACACCTACGAGCAGTACTTC. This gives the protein CSVASNTYEQYF.

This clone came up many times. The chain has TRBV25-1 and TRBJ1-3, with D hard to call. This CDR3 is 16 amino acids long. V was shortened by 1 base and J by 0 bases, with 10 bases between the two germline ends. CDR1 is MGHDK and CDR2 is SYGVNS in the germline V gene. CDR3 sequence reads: CASSESGLSSGNTIYF. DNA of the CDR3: TGTGCCAGCAGTGAATCTGGGCTCAGCTCTGGAAACACCATATATTTT.

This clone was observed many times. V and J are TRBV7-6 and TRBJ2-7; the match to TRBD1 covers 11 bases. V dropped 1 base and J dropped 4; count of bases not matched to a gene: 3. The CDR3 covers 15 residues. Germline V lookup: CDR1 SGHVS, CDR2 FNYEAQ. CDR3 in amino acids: CASSLGGDRGYEQYF. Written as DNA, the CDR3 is TGTGCCAGCAGCTTAGGGGGGGACAGGGGGTACGAGCAGTACTTC.

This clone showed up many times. The CDR3 DNA reads as TGTGCCAGCAGTCTCTCCGGGACAGGGCGGACACCCCTCCACTTT. Its translation is CASSLSGTGRTPLHF. V and J are TRBV12-3 or TRBV12-4 and TRBJ1-6; the match to TRBD1 covers 9 bases. Trimming cost V 5 bases and J 11 bases; bases outside gene matches: 10. The CDR3 runs to 15 residues.

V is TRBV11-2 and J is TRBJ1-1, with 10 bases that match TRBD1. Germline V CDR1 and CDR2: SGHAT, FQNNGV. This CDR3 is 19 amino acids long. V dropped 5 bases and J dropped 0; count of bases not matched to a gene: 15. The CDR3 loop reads CASSLGQGRISSMNTEAFF. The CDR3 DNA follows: TGTGCCAGCAGCCTGGGACAGGGGAGGATCTCGTCCATGAACACTGAAGCTTTCTTT. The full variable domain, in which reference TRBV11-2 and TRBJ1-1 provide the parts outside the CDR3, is EAGVAQSPRYKIIEKRQSVAFWCNPISGHATLYWYQQILGQGPKLLIQFQNNGVVDDSQLPKDRFSAERLKGVDSTLKIQPAKLEDSAVYLCASSLGQGRISSMNTEAFFGQGTRLTVV.

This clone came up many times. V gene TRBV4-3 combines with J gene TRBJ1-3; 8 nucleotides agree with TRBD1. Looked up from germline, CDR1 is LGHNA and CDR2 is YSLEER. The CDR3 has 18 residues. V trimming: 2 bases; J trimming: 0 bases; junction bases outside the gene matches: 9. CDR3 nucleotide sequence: TGCGCCAGCAGCCAAACCCCGACAGGGGAAAGCTCTGGAAACACCATATATTTT. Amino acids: CASSQTPTGESSGNTIYF.

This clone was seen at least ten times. CDR3 sequence: CASSGVTGVDSPLHF. CDR3 coding DNA: TGTGCCAGCAGTGGAGTGACAGGGGTAGATTCACCCCTCCACTTT. The chain links TRBV6-1 to TRBJ1-6; 8 nucleotides match TRBD1. The CDR3 length is 15 residues. Germline V lookup: CDR1 MNHNS, CDR2 SASEGT. V shed 4 bases, J shed 8 bases, and the junction held 7 bases outside the gene matches.

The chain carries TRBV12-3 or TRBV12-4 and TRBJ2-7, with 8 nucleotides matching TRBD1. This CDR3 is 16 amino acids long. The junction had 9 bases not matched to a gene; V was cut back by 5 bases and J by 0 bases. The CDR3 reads CASSALQGVPSYEQYF. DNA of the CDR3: TGTGCCAGCAGTGCGCTACAGGGGGTACCCTCCTACGAGCAGTACTTC.

Here the CDR3 DNA reads TGCAGCGTTGAAAAGGGACTCCAAGAGACCCAGTACTTC. Residues: CSVEKGLQETQYF. The chain has TRBV29-1 and TRBJ2-5, with D perhaps TRBD2 (6 bases). The CDR3 consists of 13 residues. With 2 bases removed from V and 1 base from J, the gap between germline ends came to 8 bases. Looked up from germline, CDR1 is SQVTM and CDR2 is ANQGSEA.

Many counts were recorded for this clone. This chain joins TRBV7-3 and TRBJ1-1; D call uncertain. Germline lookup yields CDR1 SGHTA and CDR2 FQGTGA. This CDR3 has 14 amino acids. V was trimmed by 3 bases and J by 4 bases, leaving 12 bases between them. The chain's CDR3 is CASSFAHKGTEAFF. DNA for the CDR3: TGTGCCAGCAGCTTCGCCCACAAGGGCACTGAAGCTTTCTTT.

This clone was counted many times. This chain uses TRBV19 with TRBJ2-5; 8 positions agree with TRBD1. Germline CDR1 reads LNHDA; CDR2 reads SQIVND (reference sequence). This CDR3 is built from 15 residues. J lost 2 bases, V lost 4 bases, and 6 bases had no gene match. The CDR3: CASSTGGDRQETQYF. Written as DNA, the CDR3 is TGTGCCAGTAGTACGGGCGGGGACAGGCAAGAGACCCAGTACTTC.

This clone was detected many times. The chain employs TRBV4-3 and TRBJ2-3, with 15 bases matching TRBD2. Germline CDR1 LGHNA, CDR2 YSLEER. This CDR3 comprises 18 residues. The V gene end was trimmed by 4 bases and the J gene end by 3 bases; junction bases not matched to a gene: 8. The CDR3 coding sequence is TGCGCCAGCAGCCTCGGGACTAGCGGGGGGAGGGTTACAGATACGCAGTATTTT. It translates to CASSLGTSGGRVTDTQYF.

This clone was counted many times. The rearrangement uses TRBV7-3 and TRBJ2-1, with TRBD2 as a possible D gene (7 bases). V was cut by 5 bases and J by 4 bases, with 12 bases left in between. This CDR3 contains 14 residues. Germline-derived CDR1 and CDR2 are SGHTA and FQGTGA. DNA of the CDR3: TGTGCCAGCAGCCCGGGGAGGGGGTACAATGAGCAGTTCTTC. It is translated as CASSPGRGYNEQFF.

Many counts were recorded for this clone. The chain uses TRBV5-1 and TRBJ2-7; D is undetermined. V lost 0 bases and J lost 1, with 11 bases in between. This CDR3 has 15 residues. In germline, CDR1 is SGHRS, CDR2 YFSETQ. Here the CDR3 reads CASSLEAAISYEQYF. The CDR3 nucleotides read TGCGCCAGCAGCTTGGAAGCTGCAATTTCCTACGAGCAGTACTTC.

CDR3: CASSWGGQGHYGYTF. CDR3 nucleotides: TGCGCCAGCAGCTGGGGGGGGCAGGGTCACTATGGCTACACCTTC. V is TRBV5-1 and J is TRBJ1-2; maybe TRBD1 (6 bases). The V and J ends lost 3 bases and 3 bases respectively, with 15 bases between them. The CDR3 length is 15 residues. CDR1 and CDR2 (germline): SGHRS, YFSETQ.

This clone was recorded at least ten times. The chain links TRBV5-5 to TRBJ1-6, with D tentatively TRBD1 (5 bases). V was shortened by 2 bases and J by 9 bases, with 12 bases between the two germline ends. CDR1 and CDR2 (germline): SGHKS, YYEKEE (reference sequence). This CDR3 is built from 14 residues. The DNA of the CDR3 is TGTGCCAGCAGCTTAAGGGTGGGGGGTTCACCCCTCCACTTT. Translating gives CASSLRVGGSPLHF.

In nucleotides, the CDR3 is TGTGCCACCAGTGAGCAGGGGCGAAGCTACACCTTC. Its translation is CATSEQGRSYTF. The chain couples TRBV24-1 to TRBJ1-2; D perhaps matches TRBD1 (6 bases). Germline V CDR1 and CDR2: KGHDR, SFDVKD. There are 12 residues in the CDR3. With 4 bases removed from V and 9 bases from J, the gap between germline ends came to 11 bases.

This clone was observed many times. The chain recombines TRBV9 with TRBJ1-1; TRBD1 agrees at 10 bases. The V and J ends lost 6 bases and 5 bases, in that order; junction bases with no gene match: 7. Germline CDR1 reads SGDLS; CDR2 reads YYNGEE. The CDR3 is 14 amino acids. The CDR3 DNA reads TGTGCCAGCATTCCGGACAGGGGGAGGACTGAAGCTTTCTTT. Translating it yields CASIPDRGRTEAFF.

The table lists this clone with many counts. CDR3 residues: CASSQRLAGGTDTQYF. In DNA form, the CDR3 reads TGTGCCAGCAGCCAACGGCTAGCGGGGGGCACAGATACGCAGTATTTT. The gene calls are TRBV14 and TRBJ2-3; 10 nucleotides match TRBD2. Germline loops: CDR1 SGHDN, CDR2 FVKESK. This CDR3 is 16 amino acids long. V was pared by 2 bases and J by 1 base, with 3 bases of the junction left unmatched.

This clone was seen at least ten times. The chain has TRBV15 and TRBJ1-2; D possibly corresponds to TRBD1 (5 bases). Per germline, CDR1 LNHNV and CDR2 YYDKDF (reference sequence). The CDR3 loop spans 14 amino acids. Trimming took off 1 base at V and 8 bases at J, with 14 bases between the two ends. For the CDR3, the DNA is TGTGCCACCAGCAGAGTCCAGGGACTGGGCGGCTACACCTTC. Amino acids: CATSRVQGLGGYTF.

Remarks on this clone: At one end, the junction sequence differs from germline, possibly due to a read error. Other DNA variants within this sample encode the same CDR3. The CDR3 DNA reads as TGTGCCTGGACAGGGCAGGGAGGGAACTACGAGCAGTATTTC. It yields the protein CAWTGQGGNYEQYF. The V gene is TRBV30, the J gene TRBJ2-7; TRBD2 aligns across 7 bases. Germline lookup yields CDR1 GTSNPN and CDR2 SVGIG (reference sequence). This CDR3 spans 14 amino acids.

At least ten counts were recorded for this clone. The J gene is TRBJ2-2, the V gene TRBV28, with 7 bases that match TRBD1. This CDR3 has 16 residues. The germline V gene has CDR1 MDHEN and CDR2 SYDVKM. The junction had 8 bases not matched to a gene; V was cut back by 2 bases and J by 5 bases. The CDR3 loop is CASSLVAGGRTGELFF. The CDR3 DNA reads TGTGCCAGCAGTTTAGTGGCAGGGGGTAGAACCGGGGAGCTGTTTTTT.

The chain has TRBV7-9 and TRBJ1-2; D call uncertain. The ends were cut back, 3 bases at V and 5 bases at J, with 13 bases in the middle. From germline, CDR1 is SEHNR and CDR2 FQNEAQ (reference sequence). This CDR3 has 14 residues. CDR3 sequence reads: CASSLEGYWYGYTF. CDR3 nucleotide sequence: TGTGCCAGCAGCTTGGAAGGGTATTGGTATGGCTACACCTTC.

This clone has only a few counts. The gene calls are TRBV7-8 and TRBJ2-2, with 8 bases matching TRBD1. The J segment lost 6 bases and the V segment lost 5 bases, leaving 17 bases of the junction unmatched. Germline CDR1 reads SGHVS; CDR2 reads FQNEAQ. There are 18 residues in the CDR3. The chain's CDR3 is CASSPYIGQGPNPGELFF. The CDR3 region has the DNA TGTGCCAGCAGCCCATATATTGGACAGGGCCCTAACCCCGGGGAGCTGTTTTTT.

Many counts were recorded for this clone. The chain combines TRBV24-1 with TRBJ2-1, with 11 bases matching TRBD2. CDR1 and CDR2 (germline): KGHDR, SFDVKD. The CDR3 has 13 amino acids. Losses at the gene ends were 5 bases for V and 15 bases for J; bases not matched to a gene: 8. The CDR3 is CATSVSGGGSLFF. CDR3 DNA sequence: TGTGCCACCAGTGTTAGCGGGGGGGGTTCCTTGTTCTTC.